This T cell receptor (beta chain) was observed in a study of T cells in Graves' hyperthyroidism and ophthalmopathy. The CDR3 has 13 amino acids. Germline V gene data show CDR1 as SGHAT and CDR2 as FQNNGV. This clonotype was picked up many times. Diagnoses were made from clinical symptoms, serum measures (thyroxine and TRAb), thyroid ultrasound and orbital computed tomography. The TCR beta CDR3 regions underwent amplification using RNA transcripts as the source. The study used the HTBI primer set for a first-round RT-PCR of the TCR CDR3. TCRdb reanalysed the multiplex PCR reads using MiXCR and keeps one entry per CDR3 protein. Among some 550,000 distinct CDR3 sequences listed, about a sixth were seen once.

The chain employs TRBV11-2 and TRBJ2-7; D may be TRBD2 (5 bases). The material sequenced was blood. The clonotype comes from a woman between 40 and 55 years old with Graves' ophthalmopathy. The CDR3 here is CAVSGAGYYEQYF. CDR3 DNA sequence: TGTGCTGTAAGCGGCGCGGGCTACTACGAGCAGTACTTC.